The rows below give T cell receptor beta chains drawn from one sample of a study of T cell changes during pregnancy in multiple sclerosis. Profiled with immunoSEQ multiplex PCR; TCRdb holds only in-frame clones, not every one. The profile shows 30,000 to 45,000 clones, more than 80% of them singletons. The sequencing here drew on CD4+ T cells from peripheral blood mononuclear cells, taken in the third trimester of pregnancy. The receptor source for this set is a female donor with multiple sclerosis, enrolled in a pregnancy study. Both conserved end residues are part of each CDR3. The order of the fields is D gene, clone size, J gene, V gene, CDR3 DNA, CDR3 protein. The D gene is left open where the match is weak. The size field is filled for only some rows; it gives once, few, many or a size class.

NA,once,TRBJ1-2,TRBV30,TGTGCCTGGGAGCGGGGAAGCTATGGCTACACCTTC,CAWERGSYGYTF
TRBD1,once,TRBJ2-2,TRBV27,TGTGCCAGCAGGCAGACAGGGGGCCTGAACACCGGGGAGCTGTTTTTT,CASRQTGGLNTGELFF
NA,NA,TRBJ1-2,TRBV7-9,TGTGCCAGCAGCTTACGGGGTCTTTATGGCTACACCTTC,CASSLRGLYGYTF
NA,NA,TRBJ1-3,TRBV6-4,TGTGCCAGCAGTGACCGACAGGCTGGTCCTCCCCAACCGGGTACCATATATTTT,CASSDRQAGPPQPGTIYF
NA,once,TRBJ1-4,TRBV21-1,TGTGCCAGCAGCGAGACAGGGGGAAAAAAGTCTGAAAAACTGTTTTTT,CASSETGGKKSEKLFF
NA,NA,TRBJ2-5,TRBV7-9,TGTGCCAGCAGCTTACGGCTAGCGCAAGCCCAAGAGACCCAGTACTTC,CASSLRLAQAQETQYF
NA,NA,TRBJ2-2,TRBV27,TGTGCCAGCAGTTTAGCAGGGTCCAACACCGGGGAGCTGTTTTTT,CASSLAGSNTGELFF
TRBD2,few,TRBJ2-7,TRBV7-2,TGTGCCAGCAGCTCAAGGACTAGCGGGTCCCAGTACTTC,CASSSRTSGSQYF
TRBD2,NA,TRBJ2-5,TRBV5-6,TGTGCCAGCAGGCCGGGACTAGCGACTATAGAGACCCAGTACTTC,CASRPGLATIETQYF
NA,NA,TRBJ1-2,TRBV10-3,TGTGCCATCAGCCCCGTGGAGCTCTATGGCTACACCTTC,CAISPVELYGYTF
TRBD2,NA,TRBJ2-3,TRBV29-1,TGCAGCGTTGGGGCATGGGGGGGAAAAGGTACAGATACGCAGTATTTT,CSVGAWGGKGTDTQYF
TRBD1,NA,TRBJ1-1,TRBV6-6,TGTGCCAGCAGTTCCCCACAGGGGCTAGGGACTGAAGCTTTCTTT,CASSSPQGLGTEAFF
NA,NA,TRBJ2-3,TRBV21-1,TGTGCCAGCAGCACCCGCCCCGGGACAGACACAGATACGCAGTATTTT,CASSTRPGTDTDTQYF
NA,NA,TRBJ2-7,TRBV6-5,TGTGCCAGCAGTTACGGGGCAGGCTTTCGGGACGAGCAGTACTTC,CASSYGAGFRDEQYF
TRBD1,NA,TRBJ2-7,TRBV7-8,TGTGCCAGCAGCGCGAGGGACAGAACCTACGAGCAGTACTTC,CASSARDRTYEQYF
TRBD2,NA,TRBJ2-4,TRBV9,TGTGCCAGCAGCGGGGCTAGCGGGAGTGTTCAGTACTTC,CASSGASGSVQYF
TRBD2,NA,TRBJ2-1,TRBV7-8,TGTGCCAGCAGCCTAGAACTAGCGGATTACAATGAGCAGTTCTTC,CASSLELADYNEQFF
NA,NA,TRBJ1-1,TRBV27,TGTGCCAGCAGTTTAGGGGGGGCCAACACTGAAGCTTTCTTT,CASSLGGANTEAFF
NA,NA,TRBJ2-7,TRBV27,TGTGCCAGCAGTCCGGGACTCTTACTTACCTACGAGCAGTACTTC,CASSPGLLLTYEQYF
TRBD2,NA,TRBJ2-1,TRBV15,TGTGCCACCAGTACTAGCGGGAGATCCTACAATGAGCAGTTCTTC,CATSTSGRSYNEQFF
TRBD2,NA,TRBJ2-1,TRBV5-4,TGTGCCAGCAGCGGGGCTAGCGGGAGCTCCTACAATGAGCAGTTCTTC,CASSGASGSSYNEQFF
TRBD1,NA,TRBJ2-5,TRBV30,TGTGCCTGGGGGACAGGGGGGCAAGAGACCCAGTACTTC,CAWGTGGQETQYF
NA,once,TRBJ2-1,TRBV6-1,TGTGCCAGCAGTACACAGGGTAGCAACAATGAGCAGTTCTTC,CASSTQGSNNEQFF
NA,NA,TRBJ2-7,TRBV28,TGTGCCAGCAGTTTAACGACAGGACCATCCTACGAGCAGTACTTC,CASSLTTGPSYEQYF
TRBD1,NA,TRBJ1-3,TRBV7-2,TGTGCCAGCAGCTCCAGGACAGGGCATGGGACCATATATTTT,CASSSRTGHGTIYF
NA,NA,TRBJ1-2,TRBV10-2,TGCGCCATCCACAGGGACGGCGGCTACACCTTC,CAIHRDGGYTF
TRBD1,NA,TRBJ1-1,TRBV28,TGTGCCAGCAGTACCTACTCGCGACAGGGGGGGCAAGGGACCACTGAAGCTTTCTTT,CASSTYSRQGGQGTTEAFF
TRBD1,NA,TRBJ2-1,TRBV11-1,TGTGCCAGCAGTCCAACAGGGGGCGTTCTGTTCTTC,CASSPTGGVLFF
TRBD2,NA,TRBJ2-1,TRBV7-7,TGTGCCAGCAGCTTCCGGGGGGGATCGGAGCAGTTCTTC,CASSFRGGSEQFF
NA,NA,TRBJ2-1,TRBV5-1,TGCGCCAGCAGCTTGGGGTACCAGAACAATGAGCAGTTCTTC,CASSLGYQNNEQFF
NA,once,TRBJ1-4,TRBV5-5,TGTGCCAGCAGCTCCAGTCCTAATGAAAAACTGTTTTTT,CASSSSPNEKLFF
TRBD1,NA,TRBJ2-7,TRBV5-1,TGCGCCAGTCGATCACAGGGGGGCTACGAGCAGTACTTC,CASRSQGGYEQYF
NA,NA,TRBJ2-3,TRBV5-1,TGCGCCAGCAGCTTGGTGGCGGTTAGCACAGATACGCAGTATTTT,CASSLVAVSTDTQYF
NA,NA,TRBJ2-1,TRBV18,TGTGCCAGCTCACCCAACGTCCCGAGCTCCTACAATGAGCAGTTCTTC,CASSPNVPSSYNEQFF
NA,once,TRBJ2-3,TRBV5-1,TGCGCCAGCAGCTTGGGGGGGGCAGATACGCAGTATTTT,CASSLGGADTQYF